Below are 23 T cell receptor beta chains sequenced from a single sample in a study of blood T cell repertoires in COVID-19. TCRdb keeps only in-frame clones here, not all; method: immunoSEQ multiplex PCR. The table lists about 180,000 clones, about 86% of them singletons. Sequencing used peripheral blood. These receptors were taken from a woman aged 30 to 39 with active or convalescent COVID-19.

The chain links TRBV5-6 to TRBJ2-7, with 7 nucleotides matching TRBD1. Germline V gene data show CDR1 as SGHDT and CDR2 as YYEEEE. The V gene end was trimmed by 6 bases and the J gene end by 7 bases; junction bases not matched to a gene: 16. The length of the CDR3 is 15 residues. The CDR3 protein is CASTLYLDRRREQYF. The CDR3 nucleotides are TGTGCCAGCACCCTTTACCTGGACAGGCGTCGGGAGCAGTACTTC.

This sequence joins TRBV18 and TRBJ1-1, with D tentatively TRBD1 (6 bases). Germline V CDR1 and CDR2: KGHSH, LQKENI. The CDR3 sequence is 14 residues long. V lost 3 bases and J lost 1, with 9 bases in between. This CDR3 is CASSPTGPNTEAFF. DNA for the CDR3: TGTGCCAGCTCACCGACAGGACCGAACACTGAAGCTTTCTTT.

The genes are TRBV15 and TRBJ1-2; a possible D gene is TRBD1 (6 bases). V lost 8 bases to trimming and J lost 3 bases, with 19 bases between them. The CDR3 runs 15 residues. Germline CDR1 is LNHNV and CDR2 is YYDKDF (reference sequence). For the CDR3, the DNA is TGTGCCACCTCCCGGGTTACAGGGCGGGACTATGGCTACACCTTC. It specifies CATSRVTGRDYGYTF. Full variable domain (missing parts from reference TRBV15 and TRBJ1-2): DAMVIQNPRYQVTQFGKPVTLSCSQTLNHNVMYWYQQKSSQAPKLLFHYYDKDFNNEADTPDNFQSRRPNTSFCFLDIRSPGLGDTAMYLCATSRVTGRDYGYTFGSGTRLTVV.

To note about this clone: Other DNA variants within this sample encode the same CDR3. The J gene is TRBJ1-1, the V gene TRBV12-5; D might be TRBD1 (5 bases). V dropped 1 base and J dropped 1 base, with 16 bases sitting between them. Germline V gene lookup returns CDR1 LGHNT and CDR2 FRNRAP. The CDR3 covers 17 residues. CDR3 in amino acids: CASGLASRRGGNTEAFF. CDR3 nucleotides: TGTGCTAGTGGTTTGGCCTCCAGAAGGGGTGGGAACACTGAAGCTTTCTTT.

The rearrangement uses TRBV2 and TRBJ2-7; D gene ambiguous. The ends were cut back, 3 bases at V and 3 bases at J, with 3 bases in the middle. Germline V gene lookup returns CDR1 SNHLY and CDR2 FYNNEI. The CDR3 is 11 amino acids. The CDR3 DNA reads as TGTGCCAGCAGTGACATCTACGAGCAGTACTTC. This sequence encodes CASSDIYEQYF.

This chain joins TRBV7-8 and TRBJ2-7, with D possibly matching TRBD1 (6 bases). V lost 3 bases, J lost 1 base, and 13 bases lay in between. The CDR3 is made up of 15 amino acids. Germline values: CDR1 SGHVS, CDR2 FQNEAQ. The CDR3 loop is CASSLVGGESYEQYF. As DNA, the CDR3 is TGTGCCAGCAGCTTGGTAGGGGGTGAATCCTACGAGCAGTACTTC.

This clone has ten or more counts. V and J are TRBV29-1 and TRBJ1-1, with TRBD1 identical over 7 bases. The CDR3 length is 12 residues. Trimming took 3 bases from V and 4 from J; bases not matched to a gene: 2. From germline, CDR1 is SQVTM and CDR2 ANQGSEA. The CDR3 bases are TGCAGCGTTGACCCAGGGGGCACTGAAGCTTTCTTT. Its translation is CSVDPGGTEAFF. The variable domain in full, completed from reference TRBV29-1 and TRBJ1-1, reads SAVISQKPSRDICQRGTSLTIQCQVDSQVTMMFWYRQQPGQSLTLIATANQGSEATYESGFVIDKFPISRPNLTFSTLTVSNMSPEDSSIYLCSVDPGGTEAFFGQGTRLTVV.

The chain employs TRBV29-1 and TRBJ2-7; D is perhaps TRBD1 (5 bases). The CDR3 spans 13 residues. Trimming took off 0 bases at V and 4 bases at J, with 10 bases between the two ends. Germline V gene lookup returns CDR1 SQVTM and CDR2 ANQGSEA. The CDR3 protein is CSVEDPQGYEQYF. CDR3 bases: TGCAGCGTTGAAGATCCCCAGGGTTACGAGCAGTACTTC.

The chain links TRBV7-9 to TRBJ1-1, with D tentatively TRBD1 (6 bases). Trimming shortened V by 0 bases and J by 5 bases, and 13 bases separated the two germline ends. This CDR3 spans 15 amino acids. Germline CDR1 is SEHNR and CDR2 is FQNEAQ (reference sequence). The CDR3 loop reads CASSLATGGWTEAFF. CDR3 nucleotides: TGTGCCAGCAGCTTAGCGACAGGTGGTTGGACTGAAGCTTTCTTT. The whole variable domain, remainder taken from reference TRBV7-9 and TRBJ1-1, is DTGVSQNPRHKITKRGQNVTFRCDPISEHNRLYWYRQTLGQGPEFLTYFQNEAQLEKSRLLSDRFSAERPKGSFSTLEIQRTEQGDSAMYLCASSLATGGWTEAFFGQGTRLTVV.

This clone was observed once. V usage is TRBV4-2 and J usage is TRBJ1-2; the match to TRBD1 covers 10 bases. CDR1 is LGHNA and CDR2 is YNFKEQ in the germline V gene. V shed 1 base, J shed 6 bases, and the junction held 8 bases outside the gene matches. The CDR3 totals 16 residues. CDR3 coding DNA: TGTGCCAGCAGCCAAGGAACCGGGACAGGGGCGGATGGCTACACCTTC. Amino acids: CASSQGTGTGADGYTF.

The CDR3 DNA follows: TGTGCCTGTCGTGCAGTGGGGAGCGGGCAATTGGGGCCGGAACTGTTTTTT. This sequence encodes CACRAVGSGQLGPELFF. This chain connects TRBV2 to TRBJ1-4; possibly TRBD1 for D (5 bases). Germline CDR1 reads SNHLY; CDR2 reads FYNNEI. The CDR3 is made up of 17 amino acids. V lost 11 bases and J lost 12, with 34 bases in between.

In DNA, the CDR3 is TGTGCCCTCGTGCCGGGGGGTTCTGAAGCTTTCTTT. Translation gives CALVPGGSEAFF. This chain uses TRBV7-9 with TRBJ1-1, with a possible D match to TRBD1 (5 bases). CDR1 is SEHNR, CDR2 FQNEAQ, per germline (reference sequence). V shed 11 bases and J shed 6 bases, with 16 bases lying between them. This CDR3 spans 12 amino acids.

The V call is TRBV28, the J call TRBJ2-1; 13 positions agree with TRBD2. Germline lookup yields CDR1 MDHEN and CDR2 SYDVKM. The CDR3 covers 15 residues. The trim removed 6 bases at V and 5 bases at J, leaving 4 bases unmatched. CDR3 sequence: CASRSGTSGNNEQFF. In DNA form, the CDR3 reads TGTGCCAGCAGGTCCGGGACTAGCGGGAACAATGAGCAGTTCTTC.

This clone appeared a single time. V usage is TRBV6-5 and J usage is TRBJ2-5, with 8 bases identical to TRBD1. Germline CDR1 reads MNHEY; CDR2 reads SVGAGI. The CDR3 loop spans 14 amino acids. After removal of 7 bases from V and 5 bases from J, the junction contained 9 bases not matched to a gene. The CDR3 nucleotides are TGTGCCAGCAACCTCCAGGGGGCGGGTGAGACCCAGTACTTC. Encoded protein: CASNLQGAGETQYF.

This chain joins TRBV15 and TRBJ2-5; D is unresolved. Germline assignment: CDR1 LNHNV and CDR2 YYDKDF (reference sequence). V was cut by 2 bases and J by 0 bases, with 10 bases left in between. There are 15 residues in the CDR3. The CDR3 reads CATSRPQVYQETQYF. CDR3 bases: TGTGCCACCAGCAGACCTCAGGTGTACCAAGAGACCCAGTACTTC.

This clone appeared a single time. The chain carries TRBV28 and TRBJ2-7, with TRBD2 identical over 14 bases. CDR3 length: 17 residues. The trim removed 6 bases at V and 3 bases at J, leaving 10 bases unmatched. Per the germline V gene, CDR1 is MDHEN and CDR2 is SYDVKM. The CDR3 reads CASRPGTSGGQLYEQYF. The CDR3 region has the DNA TGTGCCAGCAGGCCCGGGACTAGCGGGGGTCAACTCTACGAGCAGTACTTC.

The rearrangement joins TRBV6-5 to TRBJ1-4; 7 bases are a match to TRBD1. Germline-derived CDR1 and CDR2 are MNHEY and SVGAGI. This CDR3 spans 14 amino acids. V lost 5 bases and J lost 7; bases outside the gene matches: 7. The CDR3 protein is CASSPDRVGEKLFF. The CDR3 DNA sequence: TGTGCCAGCAGTCCCGACAGGGTGGGTGAAAAACTGTTTTTT.

This clone was seen a few times. V and J are TRBV2 and TRBJ1-5; a weak D match, TRBD1 (5 bases). The CDR3 totals 14 residues. The germline V and J ends were trimmed by 7 bases and 4 bases, with 14 bases remaining between them. Per the germline V gene, CDR1 is SNHLY and CDR2 is FYNNEI. The CDR3 DNA sequence: TGTGCCAGCAATGGTGGAGGGGTGAATCAGCCCCAGCATTTT. It codes for CASNGGGVNQPQHF. The full variable domain, rest sourced from reference TRBV2 and TRBJ1-5, is EPEVTQTPSHQVTQMGQEVILRCVPISNHLYFYWYRQILGQKVEFLVSFYNNEISEKSEIFDDQFSVERPDGSNFTLKIRSTKLEDSAMYFCASNGGGVNQPQHFGDGTRLSIL.

V is TRBV19 and J is TRBJ1-4; D is possibly TRBD1 (5 bases). Germline V CDR1 and CDR2: LNHDA, SQIVND (reference sequence). The CDR3 is 16 residues long. Trimming shortened V by 6 bases and J by 0 bases, and 14 bases separated the two germline ends. Written as DNA, the CDR3 is TGTGCCAGTAGGTTGGGTAGGGGAACAACTAATGAAAAACTGTTTTTT. Encoded protein: CASRLGRGTTNEKLFF.

The V gene is TRBV5-6, the J gene TRBJ1-2; D perhaps matches TRBD1 (5 bases). Germline V gene sequence: CDR1 SGHDT, CDR2 YYEEEE. The CDR3 has 14 residues. Trimming removed 5 bases from V and 0 bases from J, with 11 bases in between. The CDR3 DNA is TGTGCCAGCAGAGACAGAAGAGCTAACTATGGCTACACCTTC. Amino acids: CASRDRRANYGYTF.

The chain has TRBV3-1 (or the pseudogene TRBV3-2) and TRBJ2-7; 7 positions match TRBD2. The germline V gene encodes CDR1 LGHDT and CDR2 YNNKEL (reference sequence). There are 13 residues in the CDR3. V was pared by 0 bases and J by 4 bases, with 0 bases of the junction left unmatched. The chain's CDR3 is CASSQEGGYEQYF. CDR3 nucleotides: TGTGCCAGCAGCCAAGAGGGGGGGTACGAGCAGTACTTC.

The gene calls are TRBV25-1 and TRBJ1-2; D is uncertain. The germline V gene encodes CDR1 MGHDK and CDR2 SYGVNS. V was cut by 10 bases and J by 0 bases, with 12 bases left in between. This CDR3 region has 13 residues. The CDR3 DNA reads TGTGCCACCCATTCGGGGACTAACTATGGCTACACCTTC. It encodes CATHSGTNYGYTF.

The rearrangement links TRBV11-3 to TRBJ2-5, with a weak D call TRBD2 (7 bases). CDR3 size: 15 residues. Germline V lookup: CDR1 SGHNT, CDR2 YENEEA. Trimming took 4 bases from V and 2 from J, leaving 14 bases between them. The CDR3 coding sequence is TGTGCCAGCAGCTCCGTTAGGGGGGGGCAAGAGACCCAGTACTTC. Translating gives CASSSVRGGQETQYF.